This entry describes one T cell receptor (beta chain). Each donor had ten milliliters of peripheral blood drawn. PCR was performed a second time for roughly 7 to 12 cycles using a sample-barcoded 5' primer and a J-beta primer mix. Researchers report that a template-switch adaptor with 12 random nucleotides tagged each cDNA molecule. Sequencing of every sample gave 3 million or more CDR3-containing paired-end reads. MiXCR was run by TCRdb on the 5' RACE reads, yielding one entry per CDR3 protein. The table has hundreds of thousands of distinct CDR3 sequences, around 50% seen once. The sample comes from a study of blood T cells in healthy people across ages. The sequence was obtained from a man aged 35 to 55 in good health. Specimen: blood.

CDR3 coding DNA: TGTGCCAGCAGCTTACTTGCCGTCGACCAGTACTTC. Amino acids: CASSLLAVDQYF. The chain recombines TRBV7-2 with TRBJ2-7; D not certain. The CDR3 has 12 amino acids. Trimming pared 2 bases from V and 10 bases from J, leaving 12 bases between. Germline assignment: CDR1 SGHTA and CDR2 FQGNSA.